These 23 T cell receptor beta chains originate from one sample sequenced in a study of regulatory T cells in long-lasting Graves disease. Libraries of TCR beta came from iRepertoire HTBI primers plus Arm-PCR of CDR3 regions. TCRdb re-derived calls from the multiplex PCR reads in MiXCR, one entry per CDR3 protein. Of some 460,000 distinct CDR3 sequences in the sample, around 15% were seen once. Time point denoted: newly diagnosed GD, antithyroid drugs for less than 3 months. TCR sequences were obtained from RNA taken from PBMCs. This sample was also put to use in a study of T cells in Graves' hyperthyroidism and ophthalmopathy.

The sample in question was peripheral blood mononuclear cells (PBMCs), obtained at new diagnosis, from a patient treated with antithyroid drugs. The receptors shown here come from a man aged 35 to 55 with Graves disease.

Many counts were recorded for this clonotype. The genes are TRBV7-3 and TRBJ1-1; 7 bases fit TRBD1. Germline loops: CDR1 SGHTA, CDR2 FQGTGA. The CDR3 is 14 amino acids. J lost 1 base, V lost 4 bases, and 3 bases had no gene match. The CDR3 spells CASSSTGRNTEAFF. In nucleotides, the CDR3 is TGTGCCAGCAGCTCGACAGGGAGGAACACTGAAGCTTTCTTT. Combining the CDR3 with reference TRBV7-3 and TRBJ1-1 gives the whole variable domain GAGVSQTPSNKVTEKGKYVELRCDPISGHTALYWYRQSLGQGPEFLIYFQGTGAADDSGLPNDRFFAVRPEGSVSTLKIQRTERGDSAVYLCASSSTGRNTEAFFGQGTRLTVV.

This clonotype was detected only a few times. V is TRBV29-1 and J is TRBJ2-2; D remains ambiguous. CDR1 and CDR2 from the germline V gene are SQVTM and ANQGSEA. The V and J ends lost 5 bases and 7 bases respectively, with 11 bases between them. This CDR3 contains 12 residues. CDR3 in amino acids: CSVSSPFGELFF. In nucleotides, the CDR3 is TGCAGCGTTTCTAGTCCCTTCGGGGAGCTGTTTTTT.

In this sample, this clonotype turned up a few times. The V and J genes are TRBV4-1 and TRBJ2-1, with TRBD2 matching 7 bases. The J segment lost 5 bases and the V segment lost 4 bases, leaving 8 bases of the junction unmatched. This CDR3 region has 15 residues. Per germline, CDR1 MGHRA and CDR2 YSYEKL. The CDR3 here is CASSLRGGPNNEQFF. The CDR3 DNA reads TGCGCCAGCAGCCTTCGGGGAGGGCCAAACAATGAGCAGTTCTTC.

This clonotype was seen repeatedly, ten times or more. The J gene is TRBJ2-5, the V gene TRBV11-2; maybe TRBD2 (5 bases). V lost 0 bases and J lost 9, with 8 bases in between. The CDR3 has 12 amino acids. CDR1 and CDR2 (germline): SGHAT, FQNNGV. This CDR3 is CASSLDRAAQYF. CDR3 in DNA: TGTGCCAGCAGCTTAGATCGAGCGGCCCAGTACTTC.

This clonotype appeared many times. The chain is built from TRBV12-3 or TRBV12-4 and TRBJ1-1; no firm D call. The CDR3 covers 16 residues. V was trimmed by 5 bases and J by 2 bases, leaving 18 bases between them. The CDR3 nucleotides read TGTGCCAGCAGTCGATCACATACGACGGGAAACACTGAAGCTTTCTTT. Translated: CASSRSHTTGNTEAFF.

The chain recombines TRBV20-1 with TRBJ2-7, with a tentative D call TRBD1 (6 bases). V shed 1 base and J shed 3 bases, with 13 bases lying between them. Per the germline V gene, CDR1 is DFQATT and CDR2 is SNEGSKA (reference sequence). The CDR3 is 14 residues long. In nucleotides, the CDR3 is TGCAGTGCTAGAGTTGGGACATTAAACTACGAGCAGTACTTC. Encoded protein: CSARVGTLNYEQYF.

Regarding this clonotype: A much larger clone sits a single nucleotide away, making a read error possible. No conserved phenylalanine or tryptophan ends this CDR3, so it is likely a read error. This chain connects TRBV5-1 to TRBJ1-1; D possibly corresponds to TRBD1 (5 bases). Germline V gene sequence: CDR1 SGHRS, CDR2 YFSETQ. Trimming removed 5 bases from V and 5 bases from J, with 16 bases in between. The length of the CDR3 is 14 residues. CDR3 bases: TGCGCCAGCAGGGTACGGGGGGGAAGAACTGAAGCTTTCCTT. This translates into CASRVRGGRTEAFL.

This clonotype was counted many times. The chain carries TRBV11-2 and TRBJ2-1, with D tentatively TRBD2 (6 bases). V was trimmed by 3 bases and J by 4 bases, leaving 10 bases between them. The germline gives CDR1 SGHAT, CDR2 FQNNGV. There are 14 residues in the CDR3. CDR3 protein: CASSLEGLYNEQFF. Here the CDR3 DNA reads TGTGCCAGCAGCTTGGAGGGACTTTACAATGAGCAGTTCTTC.

This clonotype was picked up a small number of times. Just one base apart from a much larger clone, this may be a read error. CDR3 sequence: CASTSTVNEQCF. CDR3 sequence (DNA): TGTGCCAGCACCTCGACAGTCAACGAGCAGTGCTTC. This chain joins TRBV12-3 or TRBV12-4 and TRBJ2-7, with a possible D match to TRBD1 (5 bases). The CDR3 has 12 amino acids.

This clonotype was counted at least ten times. This chain connects TRBV5-5 to TRBJ1-4; 9 nucleotides align to TRBD1. This CDR3 is built from 15 residues. The V gene end was trimmed by 3 bases and the J gene end by 8 bases; junction bases not matched to a gene: 8. Germline V gene lookup returns CDR1 SGHKS and CDR2 YYEKEE (reference sequence). CDR3 region: CASSSPTGGEEKLFF. The CDR3 nucleotides are TGTGCCAGCAGCTCGCCGACAGGGGGAGAGGAAAAACTGTTTTTT.

Only one count was recorded for this clonotype. The chain uses TRBV6-2 or TRBV6-3 and TRBJ1-4; possible D gene TRBD1, 5 bases. Per the germline V gene, CDR1 is MNHEY and CDR2 is SVGEGT. The CDR3 contains 15 residues. Trimming left V 7 bases short and J 8 bases short, with 20 bases between. CDR3 in amino acids: CASTNSGRDREKLFF. The CDR3 DNA reads TGTGCCAGCACCAACTCAGGGAGGGACCGGGAAAAACTGTTTTTT.

This clonotype has at least ten counts. The chain links TRBV11-1 to TRBJ2-2; D remains unclear. The V and J ends lost 7 bases and 7 bases respectively, with 10 bases between them. Germline-derived CDR1 and CDR2 are SGHAT and FQDESV (reference sequence). This CDR3 spans 12 amino acids. DNA of the CDR3: TGTGCCAGCAACCGCCTTGGCGGGGAGCTGTTTTTT. This gives the protein CASNRLGGELFF.

Comment on this clonotype: The likely explanation is a read error, given a far larger clone one base away. The rearrangement links TRBV12-3 or TRBV12-4 to TRBJ2-3, with 8 bases lining up with TRBD1. The end of the DNA fits TRBJ2-1 better, so the J call may be wrong. The CDR3 extends over 15 amino acids. In DNA form, the CDR3 reads TGTGCCAGCAGTCCCCCGGGACAGGCCTACAATGAGCAGTTCTTC. This gives the protein CASSPPGQAYNEQFF.

At least ten counts were recorded for this clonotype. The chain employs TRBV6-1 and TRBJ2-7; 10 bases agree with TRBD2. Germline V gives CDR1 MNHNS, CDR2 SASEGT. This CDR3 has 13 amino acids. Trimming took 7 bases from V and 5 from J; bases not matched to a gene: 5. The CDR3 nucleotides are TGTGCCAGCAAACTAGCGGGACTGGACGAGCAGTACTTC. This gives the protein CASKLAGLDEQYF.

This clonotype was observed at least ten times. This chain joins TRBV28 and TRBJ2-7, with 8 bases aligning to TRBD1. Trimming removed 8 bases from V and 2 bases from J; junction bases left unmatched: 11. The CDR3 covers 15 residues. CDR1 and CDR2 (germline): MDHEN, SYDVKM. The DNA of the CDR3 is TGTGCCAGCTGCTCCAGGGGGCGCAGGACCTACGAGCAGTACTTC. Translation: CASCSRGRRTYEQYF.

This clonotype appeared a few times. This clone may be a read error of a much larger clone one base away. This chain uses TRBV7-2 with TRBJ2-1, with D uncertain. The CDR3 extends over 11 amino acids. CDR1 and CDR2 (germline): SGHTA, FQGNSA. Trimming stripped 4 bases from V and 8 bases from J, with 6 bases between. The CDR3 DNA sequence: TGTGCCAGCAGCTCCAACGATGAGCAGTTCTTC. Translated: CASSSNDEQFF.

This clonotype was detected only a few times. The chain recombines TRBV6-5 with TRBJ2-5, with a weak D call TRBD2 (5 bases). Germline CDR1 reads MNHEY; CDR2 reads SVGAGI. CDR3 length: 17 residues. The V end lost 0 bases, the J end lost 1 base, and 15 bases lay between the germline ends. CDR3 loop: CASSYSPQLGPQETQYF. CDR3 nucleotides: TGTGCCAGCAGTTACTCTCCCCAACTAGGGCCCCAAGAGACCCAGTACTTC.

This clonotype was seen many times. The V and J genes are TRBV6-9 and TRBJ2-3, with D possibly being TRBD1 or TRBD2 (5 bases each). The CDR3 length is 16 residues. Germline CDR1 reads MNHGY; CDR2 reads SVAAGI. The V end was cut by 3 bases, the J end by 1 base, with 14 bases between. CDR3 coding DNA: TGTGCCAGCAGTTACGGGGCGCGACAGCGCACAGATACGCAGTATTTT. Its protein is CASSYGARQRTDTQYF.

This clonotype was counted ten times or more. The gene calls are TRBV3-1 and TRBJ2-7; D possibly corresponds to TRBD2 (6 bases). Deletions cut 4 bases from V and 6 bases from J, with 13 bases between. This CDR3 is built from 13 residues. The germline gives CDR1 LGHDT, CDR2 YNNKEL (reference sequence). This chain's CDR3 is CASSPTRKGEQYF. The CDR3 nucleotides read TGTGCCAGCAGCCCGACTAGGAAGGGCGAGCAGTACTTC.

This clonotype was recorded at least ten times. Written as DNA, the CDR3 is TGTGCCAGCAGTCGCCGGGGCCTCGAGCAGTACTTC. It encodes CASSRRGLEQYF. The V call is TRBV11-3, the J call TRBJ2-7; D tentatively reads TRBD1 or TRBD2 (5 bases each). The CDR3 consists of 12 residues. V gave up 6 bases and J gave up 6 bases, with 12 bases separating them. CDR1 is SGHNT, CDR2 YENEEA, per germline.

This clonotype was recorded at least ten times. The chain links TRBV20-1 to TRBJ2-4, with 7 bases lining up with TRBD2. The CDR3 has 16 amino acids. The ends lost 6 bases at V and 3 bases at J; junction bases unmatched: 14. Looked up from germline, CDR1 is DFQATT and CDR2 is SNEGSKA (reference sequence). DNA for the CDR3: TGCAGTGCAAATCCAGTGGGAGGGCAGGTCAAAAACATTCAGTACTTC. This translates into CSANPVGGQVKNIQYF.

The V gene is TRBV7-8, the J gene TRBJ2-1; D is unresolved. V lost 4 bases and J 1 base, leaving 11 bases between the germline ends. This CDR3 is built from 15 residues. Germline V gene data show CDR1 as SGHVS and CDR2 as FQNEAQ. The CDR3: CASSSMPASYNEQFF. The DNA of the CDR3 is TGTGCCAGCAGCTCAATGCCTGCGTCCTACAATGAGCAGTTCTTC.

This clonotype was seen ten or more times. This chain joins TRBV6-1 and TRBJ2-7; 9 nucleotides agree with TRBD1. Germline CDR1 and CDR2: MNHNS and SASEGT. This CDR3 comprises 14 residues. V shed 5 bases and J 3 bases; nucleotides not matched to a gene: 5. The DNA of the CDR3 is TGTGCCAGCAGTCCGGGACAGGGTTTCTACGAGCAGTACTTC. It encodes CASSPGQGFYEQYF.